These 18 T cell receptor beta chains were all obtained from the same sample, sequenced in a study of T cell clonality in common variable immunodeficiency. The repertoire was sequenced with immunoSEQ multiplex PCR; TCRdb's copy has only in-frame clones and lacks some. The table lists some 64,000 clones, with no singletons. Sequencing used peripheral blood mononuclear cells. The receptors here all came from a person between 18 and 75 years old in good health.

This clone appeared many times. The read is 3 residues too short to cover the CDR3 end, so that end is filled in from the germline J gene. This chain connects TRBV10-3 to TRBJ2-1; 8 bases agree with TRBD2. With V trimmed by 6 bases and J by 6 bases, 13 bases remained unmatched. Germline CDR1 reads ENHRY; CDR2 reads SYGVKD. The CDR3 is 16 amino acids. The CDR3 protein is CAISGPPGGGPNEQFF. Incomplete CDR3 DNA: TGTGCCATCAGCGGCCCCCCCGGGGGGGGGCCCAATGAG.

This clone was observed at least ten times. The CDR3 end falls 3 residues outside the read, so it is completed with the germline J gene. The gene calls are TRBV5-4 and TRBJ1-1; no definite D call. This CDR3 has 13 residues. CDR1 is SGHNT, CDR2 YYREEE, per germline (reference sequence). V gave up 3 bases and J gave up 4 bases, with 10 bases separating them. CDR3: CASSSGILTEAFF. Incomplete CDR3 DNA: TGTGCCAGCAGCTCGGGGATCCTCACTGAA.

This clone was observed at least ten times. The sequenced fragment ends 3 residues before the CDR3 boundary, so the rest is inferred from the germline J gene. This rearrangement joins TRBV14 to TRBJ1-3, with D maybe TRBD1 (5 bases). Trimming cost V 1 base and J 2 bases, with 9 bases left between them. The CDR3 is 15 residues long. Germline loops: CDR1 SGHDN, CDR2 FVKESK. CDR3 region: CASSQGGGTGNTIYF. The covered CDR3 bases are TGTGCCAGCAGCCAAGGGGGGGGAACTGGAAACACC.

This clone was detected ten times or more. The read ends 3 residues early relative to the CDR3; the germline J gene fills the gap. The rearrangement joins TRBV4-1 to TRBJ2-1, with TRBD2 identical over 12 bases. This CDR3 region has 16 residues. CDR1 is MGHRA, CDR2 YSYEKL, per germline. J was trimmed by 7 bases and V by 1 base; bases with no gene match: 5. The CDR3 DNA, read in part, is TGCGCCAGCAGCCAAGGGCCTAGCGGGGGGGCGAATGAG. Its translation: CASSQGPSGGANE. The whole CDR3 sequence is CASSQGPSGGANEQFF.

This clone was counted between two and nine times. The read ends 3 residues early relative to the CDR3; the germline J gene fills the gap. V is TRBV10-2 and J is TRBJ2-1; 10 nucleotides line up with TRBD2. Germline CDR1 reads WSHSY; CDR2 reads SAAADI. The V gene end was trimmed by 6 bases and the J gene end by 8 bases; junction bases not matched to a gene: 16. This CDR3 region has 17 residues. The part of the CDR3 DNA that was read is TGCGCCAGCAGCCACGACGGAGGGGGGACTAGCGCGGATGAG. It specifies CASSHDGGGTSADE. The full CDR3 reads CASSHDGGGTSADEQFF.

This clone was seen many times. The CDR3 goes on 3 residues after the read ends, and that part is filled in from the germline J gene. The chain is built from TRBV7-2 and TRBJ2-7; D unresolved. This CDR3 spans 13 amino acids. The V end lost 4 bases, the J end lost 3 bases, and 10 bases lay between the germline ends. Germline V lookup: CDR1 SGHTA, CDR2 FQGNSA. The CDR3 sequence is CASSSSSGYEQYF. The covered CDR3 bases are TGTGCCAGCAGCTCCTCCTCCGGCTACGAG.

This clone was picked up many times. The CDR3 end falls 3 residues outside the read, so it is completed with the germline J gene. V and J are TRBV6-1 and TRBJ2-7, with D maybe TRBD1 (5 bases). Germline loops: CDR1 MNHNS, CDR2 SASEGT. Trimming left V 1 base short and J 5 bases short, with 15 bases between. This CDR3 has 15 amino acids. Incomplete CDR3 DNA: TGTGCCAGCAGTGAAGAGGGGCCCCCGCTAGACGAG. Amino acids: CASSEEGPPLDE. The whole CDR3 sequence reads CASSEEGPPLDEQYF.

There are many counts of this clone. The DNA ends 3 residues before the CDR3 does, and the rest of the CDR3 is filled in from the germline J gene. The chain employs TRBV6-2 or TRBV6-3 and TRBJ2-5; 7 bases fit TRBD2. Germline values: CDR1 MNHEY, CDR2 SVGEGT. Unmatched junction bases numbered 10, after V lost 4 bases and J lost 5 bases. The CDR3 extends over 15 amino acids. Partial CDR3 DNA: TGTGCCAGCAGTTCCCTCACTAGCGTCAGCGAGACC. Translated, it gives CASSSLTSVSET. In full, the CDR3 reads CASSSLTSVSETQYF.

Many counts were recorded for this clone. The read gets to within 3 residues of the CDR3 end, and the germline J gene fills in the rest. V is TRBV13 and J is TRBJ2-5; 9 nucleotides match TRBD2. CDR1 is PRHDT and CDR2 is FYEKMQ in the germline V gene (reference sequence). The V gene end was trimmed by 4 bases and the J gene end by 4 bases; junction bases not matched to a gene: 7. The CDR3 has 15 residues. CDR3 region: CASSSDSSGTETQYF. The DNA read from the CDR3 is TGTGCCAGCAGCTCCGACTCTAGCGGGACAGAGACC.

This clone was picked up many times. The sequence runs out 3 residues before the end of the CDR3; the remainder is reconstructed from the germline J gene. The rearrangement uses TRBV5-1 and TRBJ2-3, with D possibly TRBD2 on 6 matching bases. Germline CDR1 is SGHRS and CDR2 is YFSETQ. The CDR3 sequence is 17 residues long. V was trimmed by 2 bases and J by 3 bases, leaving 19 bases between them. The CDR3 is CASSFGLAKGLTDTQYF. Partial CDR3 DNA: TGCGCCAGCAGCTTTGGCCTAGCGAAAGGTCTTACAGATACG.

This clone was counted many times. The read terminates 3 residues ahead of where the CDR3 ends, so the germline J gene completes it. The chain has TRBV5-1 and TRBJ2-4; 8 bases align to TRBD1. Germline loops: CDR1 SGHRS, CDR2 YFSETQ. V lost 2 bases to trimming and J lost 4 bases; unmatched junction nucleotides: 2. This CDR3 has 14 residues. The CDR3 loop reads CASSFGTGKNIQYF. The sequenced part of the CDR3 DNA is TGCGCCAGCAGCTTCGGGACAGGAAAAAACATT.

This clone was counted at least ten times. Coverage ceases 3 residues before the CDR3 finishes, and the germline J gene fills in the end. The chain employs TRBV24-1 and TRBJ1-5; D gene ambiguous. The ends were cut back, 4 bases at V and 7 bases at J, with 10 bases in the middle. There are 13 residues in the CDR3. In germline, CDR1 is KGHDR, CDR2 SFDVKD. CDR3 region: CATSDRSGQPQHF. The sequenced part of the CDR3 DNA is TGTGCCACCAGTGACCGGTCGGGGCAGCCC.

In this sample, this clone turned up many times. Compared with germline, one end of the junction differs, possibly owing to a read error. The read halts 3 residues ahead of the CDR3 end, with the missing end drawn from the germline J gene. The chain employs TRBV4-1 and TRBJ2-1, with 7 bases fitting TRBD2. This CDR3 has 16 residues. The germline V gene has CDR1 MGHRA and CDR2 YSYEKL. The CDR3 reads CASRQGGGGSYNEQFF. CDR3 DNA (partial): TGCGCCAGCAGACAAGGAGGCGGGGGCTCCTACAATGAG.

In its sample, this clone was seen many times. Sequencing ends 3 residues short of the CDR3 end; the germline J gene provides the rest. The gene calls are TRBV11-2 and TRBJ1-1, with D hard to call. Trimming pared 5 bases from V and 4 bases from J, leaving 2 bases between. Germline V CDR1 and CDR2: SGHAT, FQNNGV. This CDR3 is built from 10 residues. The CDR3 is CASSLTEAFF. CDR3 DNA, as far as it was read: TGTGCCAGCAGCCTCACTGAA.

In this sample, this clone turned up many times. The CDR3 loop is CASSLESQGSYNSPLHF. The covered CDR3 bases are TGCGCCAGCAGCTTGGAATCCCAGGGCTCCTATAATTCACCC. The chain recombines TRBV5-1 with TRBJ1-6, with D perhaps matching TRBD1 (5 bases). The read terminates 3 residues before the CDR3 end, so the remaining end is supplied by the germline J gene. The CDR3 has 17 residues. Trimming shortened V by 0 bases and J by 0 bases, and 10 bases separated the two germline ends. Germline-derived CDR1 and CDR2 are SGHRS and YFSETQ.

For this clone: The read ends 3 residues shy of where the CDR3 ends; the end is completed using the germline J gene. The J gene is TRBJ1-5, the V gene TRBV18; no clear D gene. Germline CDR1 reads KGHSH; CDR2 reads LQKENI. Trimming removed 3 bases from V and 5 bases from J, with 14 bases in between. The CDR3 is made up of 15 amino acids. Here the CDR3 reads CASSPMRAGYQPQHF. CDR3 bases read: TGTGCCAGCTCACCGATGAGGGCTGGGTATCAGCCC.

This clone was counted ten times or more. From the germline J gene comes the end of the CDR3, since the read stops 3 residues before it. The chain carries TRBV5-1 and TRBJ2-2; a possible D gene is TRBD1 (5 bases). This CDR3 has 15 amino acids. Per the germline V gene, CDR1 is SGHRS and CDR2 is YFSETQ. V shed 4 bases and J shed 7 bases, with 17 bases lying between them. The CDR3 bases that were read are TGCGCCAGCAGCAGCGACACAGGTACTGGCGGGGAG. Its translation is CASSSDTGTGGE. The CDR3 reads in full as CASSSDTGTGGELFF.

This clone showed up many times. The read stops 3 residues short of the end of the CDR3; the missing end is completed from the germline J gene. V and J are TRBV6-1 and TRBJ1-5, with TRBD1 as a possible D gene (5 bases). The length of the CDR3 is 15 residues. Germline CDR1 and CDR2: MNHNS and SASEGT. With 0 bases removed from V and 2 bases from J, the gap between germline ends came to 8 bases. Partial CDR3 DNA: TGTGCCAGCAGTGAAGCCAGGGTAGGCAATCAGCCC. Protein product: CASSEARVGNQP. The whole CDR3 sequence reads CASSEARVGNQPQHF.